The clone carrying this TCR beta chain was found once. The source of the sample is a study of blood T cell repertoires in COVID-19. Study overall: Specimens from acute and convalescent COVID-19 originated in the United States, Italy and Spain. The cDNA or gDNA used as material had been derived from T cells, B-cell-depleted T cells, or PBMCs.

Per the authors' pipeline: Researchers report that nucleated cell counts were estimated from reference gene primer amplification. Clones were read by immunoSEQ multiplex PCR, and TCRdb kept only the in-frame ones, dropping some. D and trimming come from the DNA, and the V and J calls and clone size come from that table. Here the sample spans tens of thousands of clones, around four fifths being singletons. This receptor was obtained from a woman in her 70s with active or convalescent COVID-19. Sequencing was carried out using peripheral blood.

CDR3: CASSRTAFGGGYTF. The DNA for the CDR3 is TGTGCCAGCAGCCGGACGGCCTTCGGAGGAGGCTACACCTTC. The chain has TRBV28 and TRBJ1-2; no firm D call. The germline V and J ends were trimmed by 6 bases and 8 bases, with 19 bases remaining between them. The CDR3 sequence is 14 residues long. Germline CDR1 and CDR2: MDHEN and SYDVKM.